This T cell receptor beta chain derives from a study of technical replicates of blood from a few donors. This CDR3 has 14 amino acids. The germline gives CDR1 SGHRS, CDR2 YFSETQ. The V and J ends lost 3 bases and 6 bases, in that order; junction bases with no gene match: 3. Measured with immunoSEQ multiplex PCR; TCRdb has only the in-frame clones, and not every one. The sample holds tens of thousands of clones, 90% to 95% seen once. The chain employs TRBV5-1 and TRBJ2-2, with 9 bases lining up with TRBD1. This TCR was sampled from a human donor in good health. Sequenced: T cells isolated from PBMCs. In DNA form, the CDR3 reads TGCGCCAGCAGCTCCCGACAGGGGGCCGGGGAGCTGTTTTTT. Translation gives CASSSRQGAGELFF.